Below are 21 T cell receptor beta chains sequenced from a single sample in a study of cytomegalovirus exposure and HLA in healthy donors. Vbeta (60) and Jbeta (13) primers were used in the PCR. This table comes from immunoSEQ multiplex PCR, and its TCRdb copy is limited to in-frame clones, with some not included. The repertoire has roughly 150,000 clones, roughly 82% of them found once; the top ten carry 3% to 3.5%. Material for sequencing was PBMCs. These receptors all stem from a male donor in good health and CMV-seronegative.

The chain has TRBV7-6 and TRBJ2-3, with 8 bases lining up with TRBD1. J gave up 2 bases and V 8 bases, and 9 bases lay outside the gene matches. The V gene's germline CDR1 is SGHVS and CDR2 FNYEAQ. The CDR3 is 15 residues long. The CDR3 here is CASGQGAGTTDTQYF. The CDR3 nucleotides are TGTGCCAGCGGCCAGGGGGCGGGGACCACAGATACGCAGTATTTT.

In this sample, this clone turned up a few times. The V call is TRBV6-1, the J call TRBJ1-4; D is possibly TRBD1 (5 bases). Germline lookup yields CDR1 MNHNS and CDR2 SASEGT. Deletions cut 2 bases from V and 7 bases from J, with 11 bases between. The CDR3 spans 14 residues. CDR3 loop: CASSEPDSLEKLFF. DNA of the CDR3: TGTGCCAGCAGTGAACCTGACAGCCTTGAAAAACTGTTTTTT.

The CDR3 here is CASRQKGGNQPQHF. The DNA of the CDR3 is TGTGCCAGCCGACAGAAAGGAGGCAATCAGCCCCAGCATTTT. This sequence joins TRBV6-5 and TRBJ1-5; D is possibly TRBD1 (5 bases). CDR3 length: 14 residues. Trimming left V 8 bases short and J 2 bases short, with 13 bases between. Germline assignment: CDR1 MNHEY and CDR2 SVGAGI.

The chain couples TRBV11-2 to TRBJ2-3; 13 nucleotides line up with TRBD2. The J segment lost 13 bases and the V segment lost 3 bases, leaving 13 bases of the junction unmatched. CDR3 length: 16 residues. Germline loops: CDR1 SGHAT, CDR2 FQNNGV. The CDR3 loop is CASSFLGLAGPPTKYF. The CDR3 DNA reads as TGTGCCAGCAGCTTTTTGGGACTAGCGGGGCCACCGACAAAGTATTTT.

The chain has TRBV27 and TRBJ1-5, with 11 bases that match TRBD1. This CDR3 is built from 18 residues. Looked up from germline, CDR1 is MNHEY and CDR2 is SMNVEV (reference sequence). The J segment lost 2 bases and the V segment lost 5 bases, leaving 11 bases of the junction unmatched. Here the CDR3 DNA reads TGTGCCAGCAGTCCCCGCGGACAGGGGGCAGGACGCAATCAGCCCCAGCATTTT. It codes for CASSPRGQGAGRNQPQHF.

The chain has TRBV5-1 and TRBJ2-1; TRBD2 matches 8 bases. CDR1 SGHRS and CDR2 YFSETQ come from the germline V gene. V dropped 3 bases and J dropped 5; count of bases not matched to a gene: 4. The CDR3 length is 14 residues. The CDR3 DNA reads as TGCGCCAGCAGCTACGGACTAGCCGACAATGAGCAGTTCTTC. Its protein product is CASSYGLADNEQFF. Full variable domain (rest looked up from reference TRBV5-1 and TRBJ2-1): KAGVTQTPRYLIKTRGQQVTLSCSPISGHRSVSWYQQTPGQGLQFLFEYFSETQRNKGNFPGRFSGRQFSNSRSEMNVSTLELGDSALYLCASSYGLADNEQFFGPGTRLTVL.

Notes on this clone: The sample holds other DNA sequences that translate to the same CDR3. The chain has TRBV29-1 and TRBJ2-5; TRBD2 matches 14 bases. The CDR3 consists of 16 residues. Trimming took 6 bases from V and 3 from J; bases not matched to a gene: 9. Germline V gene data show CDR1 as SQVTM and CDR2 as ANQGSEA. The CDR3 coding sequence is TGCAGCGTCGACGGGACTAGCGGGAGAGAGAAAGAGACCCAGTACTTC. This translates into CSVDGTSGREKETQYF. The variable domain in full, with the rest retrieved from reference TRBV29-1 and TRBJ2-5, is SAVISQKPSRDICQRGTSLTIQCQVDSQVTMMFWYRQQPGQSLTLIATANQGSEATYESGFVIDKFPISRPNLTFSTLTVSNMSPEDSSIYLCSVDGTSGREKETQYFGPGTRLLVL.

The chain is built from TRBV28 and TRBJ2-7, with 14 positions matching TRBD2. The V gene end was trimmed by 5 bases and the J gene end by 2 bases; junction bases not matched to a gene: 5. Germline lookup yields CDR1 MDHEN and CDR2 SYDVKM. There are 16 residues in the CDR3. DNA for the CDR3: TGTGCCAGCAGTACTACGACTAGCGGGAGGGCCTACGAGCAGTACTTC. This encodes CASSTTTSGRAYEQYF.

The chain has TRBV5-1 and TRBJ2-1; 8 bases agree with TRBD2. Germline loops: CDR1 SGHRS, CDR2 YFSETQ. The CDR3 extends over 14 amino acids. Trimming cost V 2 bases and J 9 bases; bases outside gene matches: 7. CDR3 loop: CASSFSGLGGEQFF. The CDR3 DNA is TGCGCCAGCAGCTTTTCGGGACTAGGGGGTGAGCAGTTCTTC.

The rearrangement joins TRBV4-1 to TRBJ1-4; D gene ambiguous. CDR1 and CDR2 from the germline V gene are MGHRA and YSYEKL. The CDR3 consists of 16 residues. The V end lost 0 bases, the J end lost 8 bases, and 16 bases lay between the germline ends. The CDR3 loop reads CASSQDHLPRGEKLFF. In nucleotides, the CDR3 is TGCGCCAGCAGCCAAGATCATCTGCCCCGAGGGGAAAAACTGTTTTTT.

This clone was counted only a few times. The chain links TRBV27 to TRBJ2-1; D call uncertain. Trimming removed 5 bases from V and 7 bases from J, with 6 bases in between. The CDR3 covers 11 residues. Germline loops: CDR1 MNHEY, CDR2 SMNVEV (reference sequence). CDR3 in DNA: TGTGCCAGCAGTCAGAAGAATGAGCAGTTCTTC. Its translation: CASSQKNEQFF.

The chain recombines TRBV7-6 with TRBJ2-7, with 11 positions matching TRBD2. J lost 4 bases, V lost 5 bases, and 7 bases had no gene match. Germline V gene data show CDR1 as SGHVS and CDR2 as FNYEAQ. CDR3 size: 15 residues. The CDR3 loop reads CASSMSLAGGYEQYF. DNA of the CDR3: TGTGCCAGCAGCATGTCCCTAGCGGGAGGTTACGAGCAGTACTTC.

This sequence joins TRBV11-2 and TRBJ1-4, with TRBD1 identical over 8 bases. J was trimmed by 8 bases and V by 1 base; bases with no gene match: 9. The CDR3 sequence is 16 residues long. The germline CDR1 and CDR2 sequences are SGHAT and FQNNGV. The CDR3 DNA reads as TGTGCCAGCAGCTTAGTACGGGCAGGGGGCAGGGAAAAACTGTTTTTT. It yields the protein CASSLVRAGGREKLFF.

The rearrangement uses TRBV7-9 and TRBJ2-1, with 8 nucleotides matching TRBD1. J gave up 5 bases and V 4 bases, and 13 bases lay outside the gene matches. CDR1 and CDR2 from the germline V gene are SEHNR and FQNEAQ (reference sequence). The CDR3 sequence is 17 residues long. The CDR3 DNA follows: TGTGCCAGCAGCTCAAAACCGTCCGGGACAGGCAACAATGAGCAGTTCTTC. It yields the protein CASSSKPSGTGNNEQFF. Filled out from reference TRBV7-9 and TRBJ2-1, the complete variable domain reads DTGVSQNPRHKITKRGQNVTFRCDPISEHNRLYWYRQTLGQGPEFLTYFQNEAQLEKSRLLSDRFSAERPKGSFSTLEIQRTEQGDSAMYLCASSSKPSGTGNNEQFFGPGTRLTVL.

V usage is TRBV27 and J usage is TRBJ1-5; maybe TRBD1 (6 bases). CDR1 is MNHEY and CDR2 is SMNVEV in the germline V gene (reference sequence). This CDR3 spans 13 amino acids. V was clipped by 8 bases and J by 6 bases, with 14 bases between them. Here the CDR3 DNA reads TGTGCCAGCGGGTTAGGGGGGGGTCAGCCCCAGCATTTT. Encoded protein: CASGLGGGQPQHF.

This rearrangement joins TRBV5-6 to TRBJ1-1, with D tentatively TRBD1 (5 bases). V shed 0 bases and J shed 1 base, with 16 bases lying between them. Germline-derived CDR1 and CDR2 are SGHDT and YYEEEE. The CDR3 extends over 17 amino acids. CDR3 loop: CASSLVGSWGQNTEAFF. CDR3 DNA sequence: TGTGCCAGCAGCTTGGTCGGGTCTTGGGGCCAGAACACTGAAGCTTTCTTT.

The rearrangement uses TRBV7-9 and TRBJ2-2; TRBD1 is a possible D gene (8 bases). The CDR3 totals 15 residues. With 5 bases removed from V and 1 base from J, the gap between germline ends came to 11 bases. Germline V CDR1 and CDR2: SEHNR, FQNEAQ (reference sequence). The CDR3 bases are TGTGCCAGCAGCACAGGGGGGGTGAACACCGGGGAGCTGTTTTTT. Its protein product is CASSTGGVNTGELFF.

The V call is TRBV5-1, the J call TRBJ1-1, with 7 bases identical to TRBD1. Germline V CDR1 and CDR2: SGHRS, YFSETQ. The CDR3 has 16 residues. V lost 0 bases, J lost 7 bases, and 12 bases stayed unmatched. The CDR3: CASSLAPSTGSGEAFF. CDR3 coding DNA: TGCGCCAGCAGCTTGGCCCCCTCGACAGGGTCCGGTGAAGCTTTCTTT.

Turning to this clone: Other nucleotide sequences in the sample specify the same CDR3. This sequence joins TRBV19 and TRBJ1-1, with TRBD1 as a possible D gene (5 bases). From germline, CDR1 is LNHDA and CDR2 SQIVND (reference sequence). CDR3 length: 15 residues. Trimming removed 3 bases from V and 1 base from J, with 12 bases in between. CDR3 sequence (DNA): TGTGCCAGTAGTATGGCAGGGTGGGGGAACACTGAAGCTTTCTTT. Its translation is CASSMAGWGNTEAFF.

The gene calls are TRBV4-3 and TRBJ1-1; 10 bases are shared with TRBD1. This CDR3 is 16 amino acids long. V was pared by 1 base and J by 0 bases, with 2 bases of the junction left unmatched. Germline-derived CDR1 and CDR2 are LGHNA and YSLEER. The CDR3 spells CASSQGTGGLNTEAFF. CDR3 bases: TGCGCCAGCAGCCAAGGGACAGGGGGTTTGAACACTGAAGCTTTCTTT.

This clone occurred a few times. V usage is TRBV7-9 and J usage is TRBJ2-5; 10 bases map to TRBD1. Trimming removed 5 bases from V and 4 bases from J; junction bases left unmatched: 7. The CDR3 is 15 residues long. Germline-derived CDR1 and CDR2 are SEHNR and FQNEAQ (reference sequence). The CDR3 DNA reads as TGTGCCAGCAGCAAGGGACAGGGGAGGGTAGAGACCCAGTACTTC. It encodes CASSKGQGRVETQYF.